This T cell receptor beta chain was documented in a study of T cell responses to AZD1222 COVID-19 vaccine (dated by TCRdb to the early 2020s). General notes on the study: A total of 233 trial participants underwent TCR sequencing, of whom some 210 received two doses of AZD1222 and about 25 received two doses of the MenACWY control vaccine. Trial participants were enrolled into age subgroups of 18-55, 56-69 and 70-plus years, which contained approximately 150, 28 and 58 TCR-sequenced participants, respectively. What the authors observed across the whole study: The 56-69-year group was small, and its depth increase did not reach significance, likely because of low power. CD4 TCRs associated with the vaccine covered the entire spike protein, and the dominant responses were in regions 160-218 and 743-854. Reportedly, close to half of the unique spike-specific TCRs recognized epitopes lying outside the regions that are mutated in the B.1.351 and B.1.1.7 variants. Conclusions about previously exposed vaccinees are limited because only a handful of AZD1222 recipients were SARS-CoV-2 seropositive at baseline. Most participants were white British and females outnumbered males, and the authors suggested that clonal diversity may have been underestimated. Because no day 14 peak-response samples were available, the repertoires could be characterized only after the peak T cell response. After two AZD1222 doses, spike-specific TCR breadth and depth were significantly higher than at day 0 and than in MenACWY recipients.

This clone appeared a few times. What this receptor recognizes is not known. No much larger clone exists at a distance of one base, and base qualities are not known. The time point label of this sample denotes: about 28 days (+/-7) after the second vaccine dose. AZD1222 recipients whose second dose came at about 4 weeks and those whose second dose came at about 12 weeks were combined into one group, since spike-specific TCR depth and breadth did not differ between the two schedules. Vaccinee samples came from UK trials COV001 and COV002, including a single-blind randomized controlled phase 2/3 trial of AZD1222 (ChAdOx1 nCoV-19) in healthy adults. For TCRbeta chain sequencing, PBMC samples from trial participants were taken at day 0 and at day 28 after the second dose. Counted from cysteine to phenylalanine, this CDR3 has 15 amino acids. Kept here is only the CDR3 DNA, which spans 45 bases and is read in frame from base 1. The germline V gene (reference sequence) specifies LNHDA as CDR1 and SQIVND as CDR2. V and J are truncated by 4 bases and 7 bases respectively, leaving an intervening sequence of 17 bases.

The CDR3 regions of human TCRbeta chains were analyzed by immunosequencing. Under the source paper's analysis protocol: Repertoire TCRs were matched against a reference library of SARS-CoV-2-specific TCRs generated with the MIRA antigen-specificity platform. Breadth meant the fraction of unique TCRs that were SARS-CoV-2-associated, whereas depth meant the fraction of total T cells that were SARS-CoV-2-associated. Using the MIRA data, each spike-specific TCR was assigned both to the spike region to which the TCR was reactive and to a CD4 or CD8 class. Log10-transformed breadth and depth values were compared by one-way ANOVA with Sidak's multiple comparisons tests. TCRdb took over this immuneACCESS table, retaining in-frame rearrangements with V and J assigned. Such tables are incomplete; in checked studies, under half of the missing clones stem from an unresolved V gene, and the remainder is unexplained. That table furnishes V, J and clone size, whereas the DNA furnished D and trimming. The sample table holds about 86,000 clones, of which approximately 88% were seen once. The ten top clones hold 9.5% to 13% of the sample.

Rearrangement joined TRBV19 to TRBJ1-5; TRBD1 is a possible D gene, resting on 5 matching bases. Material: peripheral blood, obtained 28 days after the second AZD1222 dose. The receptor was derived from an adult who received the AZD1222 COVID-19 vaccine. The CDR3 region: CASSTSLRGGQPQHF. The nucleotide sequence is given as TGTGCCAGTAGTACCTCGCTAAGGGGAGGGCAGCCCCAGCATTTT.